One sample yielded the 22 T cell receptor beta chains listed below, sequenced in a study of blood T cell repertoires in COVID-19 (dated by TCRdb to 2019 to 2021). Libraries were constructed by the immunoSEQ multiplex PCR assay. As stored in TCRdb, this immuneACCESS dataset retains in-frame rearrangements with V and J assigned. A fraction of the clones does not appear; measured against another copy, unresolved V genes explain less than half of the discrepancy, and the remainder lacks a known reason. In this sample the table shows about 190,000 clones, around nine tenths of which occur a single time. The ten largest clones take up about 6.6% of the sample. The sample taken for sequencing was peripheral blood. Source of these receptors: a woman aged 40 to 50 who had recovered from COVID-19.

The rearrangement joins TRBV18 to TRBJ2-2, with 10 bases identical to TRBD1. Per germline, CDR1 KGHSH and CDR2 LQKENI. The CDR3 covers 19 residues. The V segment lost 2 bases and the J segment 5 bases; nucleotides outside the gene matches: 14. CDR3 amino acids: CASSPSTADRGLFTGELFF. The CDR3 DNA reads TGTGCCAGCTCACCATCCACAGCAGACAGGGGGCTTTTTACCGGGGAGCTGTTTTTT.

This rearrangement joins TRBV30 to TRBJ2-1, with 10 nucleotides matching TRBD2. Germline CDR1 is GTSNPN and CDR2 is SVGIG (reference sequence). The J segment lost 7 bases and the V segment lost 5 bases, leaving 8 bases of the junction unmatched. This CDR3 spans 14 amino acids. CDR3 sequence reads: CAWDNGLAENEQFF. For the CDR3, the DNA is TGTGCCTGGGATAATGGACTAGCGGAGAATGAGCAGTTCTTC.

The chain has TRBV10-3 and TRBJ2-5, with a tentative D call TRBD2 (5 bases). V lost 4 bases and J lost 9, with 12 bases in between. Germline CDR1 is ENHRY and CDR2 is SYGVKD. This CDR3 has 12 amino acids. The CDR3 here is CAISGETGAQYF. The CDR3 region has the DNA TGTGCCATCAGTGGTGAGACCGGGGCCCAGTACTTC.

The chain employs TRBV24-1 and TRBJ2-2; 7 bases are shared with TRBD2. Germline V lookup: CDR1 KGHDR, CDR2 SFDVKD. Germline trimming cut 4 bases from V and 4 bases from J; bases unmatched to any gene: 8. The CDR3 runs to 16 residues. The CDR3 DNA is TGTGCCACCAGTGAAGCAGGGACGGGGGGCACCGGGGAGCTGTTTTTT. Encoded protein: CATSEAGTGGTGELFF.

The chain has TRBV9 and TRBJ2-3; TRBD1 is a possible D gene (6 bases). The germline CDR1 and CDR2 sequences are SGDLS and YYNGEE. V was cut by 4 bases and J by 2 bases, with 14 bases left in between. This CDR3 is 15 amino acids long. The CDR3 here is CASSKTGLITDTQYF. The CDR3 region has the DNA TGTGCCAGCAGCAAAACAGGGCTAATCACAGATACGCAGTATTTT.

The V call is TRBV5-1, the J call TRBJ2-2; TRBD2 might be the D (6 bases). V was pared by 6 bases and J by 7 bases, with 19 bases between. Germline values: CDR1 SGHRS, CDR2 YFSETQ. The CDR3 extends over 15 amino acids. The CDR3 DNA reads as TGCGCCAGCACCCTTAGGGGCGGGAAGCTCGGGGAGCTGTTTTTT. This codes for CASTLRGGKLGELFF.

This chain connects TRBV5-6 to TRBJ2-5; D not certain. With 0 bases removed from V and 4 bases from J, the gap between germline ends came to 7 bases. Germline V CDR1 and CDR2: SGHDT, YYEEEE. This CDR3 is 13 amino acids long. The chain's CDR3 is CASSLEQRETQYF. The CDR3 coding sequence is TGTGCCAGCAGCTTGGAACAACGAGAGACCCAGTACTTC.

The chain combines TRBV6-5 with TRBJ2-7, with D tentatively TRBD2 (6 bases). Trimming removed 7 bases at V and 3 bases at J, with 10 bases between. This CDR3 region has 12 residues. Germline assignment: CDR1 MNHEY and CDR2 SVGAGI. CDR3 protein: CASIGDFYEQYF. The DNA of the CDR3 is TGTGCCAGCATCGGGGACTTCTACGAGCAGTACTTC.

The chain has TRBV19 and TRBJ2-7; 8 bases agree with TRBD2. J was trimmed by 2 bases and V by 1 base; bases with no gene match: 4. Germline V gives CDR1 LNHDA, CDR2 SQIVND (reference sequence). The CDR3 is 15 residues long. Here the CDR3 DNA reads TGTGCCAGTAGTATAGGACTAGCGCAAACCTACGAGCAGTACTTC. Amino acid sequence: CASSIGLAQTYEQYF.

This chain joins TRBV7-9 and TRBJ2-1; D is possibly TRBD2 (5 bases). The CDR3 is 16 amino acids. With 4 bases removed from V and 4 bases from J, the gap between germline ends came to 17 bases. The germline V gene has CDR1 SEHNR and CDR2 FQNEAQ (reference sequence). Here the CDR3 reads CASSSDSPILYNEQFF. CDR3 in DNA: TGTGCCAGCAGCTCGGACTCGCCAATATTGTACAATGAGCAGTTCTTC. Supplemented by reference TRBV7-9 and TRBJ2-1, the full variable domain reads DTGVSQNPRHKITKRGQNVTFRCDPISEHNRLYWYRQTLGQGPEFLTYFQNEAQLEKSRLLSDRFSAERPKGSFSTLEIQRTEQGDSAMYLCASSSDSPILYNEQFFGPGTRLTVL.

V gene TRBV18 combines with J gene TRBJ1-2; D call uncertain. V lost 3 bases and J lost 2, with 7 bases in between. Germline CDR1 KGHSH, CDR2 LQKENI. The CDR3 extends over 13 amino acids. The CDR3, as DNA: TGTGCCAGCTCACCTTGGGAGAACTATGGCTACACCTTC. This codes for CASSPWENYGYTF.

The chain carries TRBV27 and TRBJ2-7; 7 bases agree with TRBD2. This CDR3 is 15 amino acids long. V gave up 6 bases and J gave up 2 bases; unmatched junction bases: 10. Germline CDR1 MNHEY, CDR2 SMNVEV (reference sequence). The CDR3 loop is CASRPLAGRTYEQYF. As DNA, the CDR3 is TGTGCCAGCAGACCATTAGCGGGTAGGACCTACGAGCAGTACTTC.

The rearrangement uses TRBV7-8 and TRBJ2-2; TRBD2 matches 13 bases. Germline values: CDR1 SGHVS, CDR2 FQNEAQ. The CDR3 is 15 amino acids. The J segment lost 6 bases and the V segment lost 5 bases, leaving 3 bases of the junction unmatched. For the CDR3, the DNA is TGTGCCAGCAGCGGACTAGCGGGAGACGCCGGGGAGCTGTTTTTT. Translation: CASSGLAGDAGELFF.

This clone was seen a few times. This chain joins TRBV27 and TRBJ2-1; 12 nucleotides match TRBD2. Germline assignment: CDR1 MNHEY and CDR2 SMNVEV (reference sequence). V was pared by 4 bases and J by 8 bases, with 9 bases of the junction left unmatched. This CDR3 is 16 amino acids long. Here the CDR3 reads CASSWASGRAGHEQFF. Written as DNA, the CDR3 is TGTGCCAGCAGTTGGGCTAGCGGGAGGGCGGGACATGAGCAGTTCTTC.

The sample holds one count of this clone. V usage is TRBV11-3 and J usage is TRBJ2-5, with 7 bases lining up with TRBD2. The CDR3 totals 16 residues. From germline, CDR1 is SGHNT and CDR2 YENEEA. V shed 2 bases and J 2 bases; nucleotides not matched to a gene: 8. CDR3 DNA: TGTGCCAGCAGCTTAAGCAGGGAGGGGATGCAAGAGACCCAGTACTTC. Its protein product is CASSLSREGMQETQYF.

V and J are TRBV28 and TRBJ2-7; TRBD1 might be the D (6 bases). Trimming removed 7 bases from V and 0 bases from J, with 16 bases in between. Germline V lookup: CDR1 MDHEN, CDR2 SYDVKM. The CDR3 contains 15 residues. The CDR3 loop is CASKPQGGASYEQYF. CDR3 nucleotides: TGTGCCAGCAAGCCGCAAGGGGGAGCCTCCTACGAGCAGTACTTC.

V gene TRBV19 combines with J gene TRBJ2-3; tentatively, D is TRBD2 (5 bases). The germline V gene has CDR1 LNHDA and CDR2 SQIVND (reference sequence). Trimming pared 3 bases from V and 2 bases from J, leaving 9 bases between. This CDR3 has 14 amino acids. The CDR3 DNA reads TGTGCCAGTAGTATTTCGGGGAACACAGATACGCAGTATTTT. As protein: CASSISGNTDTQYF.

CDR3 region: CASSRDRADIQYF. CDR3 bases: TGTGCCAGCAGCCGGGACAGGGCGGACATTCAGTACTTC. J is TRBJ2-4 and V is TRBV3-1 (or the pseudogene TRBV3-2); 9 bases line up with TRBD1. The ends lost 4 bases at V and 8 bases at J; junction bases unmatched: 3. The CDR3 contains 13 residues. Germline assignment: CDR1 LGHDT and CDR2 YNNKEL (reference sequence).

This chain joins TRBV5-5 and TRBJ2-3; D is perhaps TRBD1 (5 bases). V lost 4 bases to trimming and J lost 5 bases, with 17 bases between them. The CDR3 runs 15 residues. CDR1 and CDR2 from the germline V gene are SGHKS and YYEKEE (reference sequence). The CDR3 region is CASSPSAGPVDTQYF. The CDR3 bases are TGTGCCAGCAGCCCCTCAGCAGGGCCCGTAGATACGCAGTATTTT.

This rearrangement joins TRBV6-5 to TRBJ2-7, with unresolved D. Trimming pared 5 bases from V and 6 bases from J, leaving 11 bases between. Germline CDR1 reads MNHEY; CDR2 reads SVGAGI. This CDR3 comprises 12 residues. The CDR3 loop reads CASSPDKTEQYF. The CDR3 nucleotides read TGTGCCAGCAGTCCCGACAAAACCGAGCAGTACTTC.

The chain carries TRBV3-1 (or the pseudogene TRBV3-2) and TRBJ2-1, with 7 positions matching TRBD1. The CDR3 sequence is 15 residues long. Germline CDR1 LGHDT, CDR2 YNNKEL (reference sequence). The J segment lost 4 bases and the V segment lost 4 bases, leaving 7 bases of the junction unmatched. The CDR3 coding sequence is TGTGCCAGCAGCCGGGGACAGAGCGAATACAATGAGCAGTTCTTC. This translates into CASSRGQSEYNEQFF.

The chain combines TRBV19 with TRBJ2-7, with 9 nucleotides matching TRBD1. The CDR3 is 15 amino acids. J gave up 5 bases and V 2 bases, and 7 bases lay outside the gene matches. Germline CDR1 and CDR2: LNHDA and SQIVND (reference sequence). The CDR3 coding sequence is TGTGCCAGTAGTATAACGGGACAGGGACTCCACGAGCAGTACTTC. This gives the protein CASSITGQGLHEQYF.